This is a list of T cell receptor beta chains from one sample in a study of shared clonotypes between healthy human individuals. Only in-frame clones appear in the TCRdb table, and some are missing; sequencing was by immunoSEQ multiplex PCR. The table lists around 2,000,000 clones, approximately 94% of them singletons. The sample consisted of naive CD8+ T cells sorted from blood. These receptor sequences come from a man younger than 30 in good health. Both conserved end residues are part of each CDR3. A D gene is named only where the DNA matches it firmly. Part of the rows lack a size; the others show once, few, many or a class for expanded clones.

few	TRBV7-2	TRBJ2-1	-	TGTGCCAGCAGCTCTCGGGGGACTTTTTCCGCCTACAATGAGCAGTTCTTC	CASSSRGTFSAYNEQFF
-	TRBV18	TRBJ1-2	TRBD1	TGTGCCAGCTCACCACAGGACAGGGGCTTTAATGGCTACACCTTC	CASSPQDRGFNGYTF
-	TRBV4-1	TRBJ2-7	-	TGCGCCAGCAGCCATAAGATGGGGGCAACCTCCTACGAGCAGTACTTC	CASSHKMGATSYEQYF
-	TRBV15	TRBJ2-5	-	TGTGCCACCAGCCCCCAACCCGACAGCCAAGAGACCCAGTACTTC	CATSPQPDSQETQYF
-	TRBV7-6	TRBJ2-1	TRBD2	TGTGCCAGCAGCTCGGGACTAGCGGCCGCATACAATGAGCAGTTCTTC	CASSSGLAAAYNEQFF
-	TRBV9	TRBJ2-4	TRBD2	TGTGCCAGCAGCCCTAGCGGCTTAGCCAAAAACATTCAGTACTTC	CASSPSGLAKNIQYF
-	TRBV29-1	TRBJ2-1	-	TGCAGCGTTGAAGATCTTCGGCAGGCCCGACCCGACAATGAGCAGTTCTTC	CSVEDLRQARPDNEQFF
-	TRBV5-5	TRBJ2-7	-	TGTGCCAGCAGCTCGTGGACCGCCAAGGAGCAGTACTTC	CASSSWTAKEQYF
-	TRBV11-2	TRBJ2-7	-	TGTGCCAGCAGCTTGATCGGGGCAGCCTACGAGCAGTACTTC	CASSLIGAAYEQYF
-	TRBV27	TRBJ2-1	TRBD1	TGTGCCAGCAGTACAATCGGACAGGCCAATGAGCAGTTCTTC	CASSTIGQANEQFF
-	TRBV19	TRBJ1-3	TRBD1	TGTGCCAGCCAGGGGGGGGCCTCTGGAAACACCATATATTTT	CASQGGASGNTIYF
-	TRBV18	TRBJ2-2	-	TGTGCCAGCTCACCATCCAGGGGTGACACCGGGGAGCTGTTTTTT	CASSPSRGDTGELFF
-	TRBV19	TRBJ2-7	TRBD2	TGTGCCAGTAGTCGACTAGCGGGTTACGAGCAGTACTTC	CASSRLAGYEQYF
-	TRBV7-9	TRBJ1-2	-	TGTGCCAGCAGCATGGAGACAGGCGGTCCCAACTATGGCTACACCTTC	CASSMETGGPNYGYTF
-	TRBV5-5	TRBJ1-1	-	TGTGCCAGCAGCTACGGCGGGGGCTTGAACACTGAAGCTTTCTTT	CASSYGGGLNTEAFF
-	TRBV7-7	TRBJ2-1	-	TGTGCTAGCAGCCCGTCCTTAGCGCCCAGCTCCTACAATGAGCAGTTCTTC	CASSPSLAPSSYNEQFF
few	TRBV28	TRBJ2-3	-	TGTGCCAGCAGTTTCAGGTACACAGATACGCAGTATTTT	CASSFRYTDTQYF
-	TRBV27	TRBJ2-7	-	TGTGCCAGCAGTTTATCGGGGAGCCCCCGGTACGAGCAGTACTTC	CASSLSGSPRYEQYF
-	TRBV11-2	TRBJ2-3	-	TGTGCCAGCAGCTTAGTTCCGACTATAGATACGCAGTATTTT	CASSLVPTIDTQYF
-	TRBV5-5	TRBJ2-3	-	TGTGCCAGCAGCTTGGGGACGGACTTAATCACAGATACGCAGTATTTT	CASSLGTDLITDTQYF
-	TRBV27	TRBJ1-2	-	TGTGCCAGCAGTTTAACCGGGACCAACTATGGCTACACCTTC	CASSLTGTNYGYTF
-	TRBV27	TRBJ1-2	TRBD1	TGTGCCAGCAGTCCTAACAGGGGTGGCTACACCTTC	CASSPNRGGYTF
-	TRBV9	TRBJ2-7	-	TGTGCCAGCAGCGTAAGCCCGGACAGCTACGAGCAGTACTTC	CASSVSPDSYEQYF
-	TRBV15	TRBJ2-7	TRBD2	TGTGCCACCAGCAGAGAAGATAGCGGGAGACAGTACGAGCAGTACTTC	CATSREDSGRQYEQYF
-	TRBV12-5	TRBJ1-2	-	TGTGCTAGTGGCCCGGACAGCTATGGCTACACCTTC	CASGPDSYGYTF
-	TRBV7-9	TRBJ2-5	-	TGTGCCAGCAGCGGAGGGGGGGAAGAGACCCAGTACTTC	CASSGGGEETQYF
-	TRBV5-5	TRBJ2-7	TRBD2	TGTGCCAGCAGCTTGGGACGTTTTCAGGAGGGGGGACTAGCGGCCCCCGAGCAGTACTTC	CASSLGRFQEGGLAAPEQYF
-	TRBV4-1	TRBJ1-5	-	TGCGCCAGCAGCCAAGAGGCGCCAGGGGTCAGACAGCCCCAGCATTTT	CASSQEAPGVRQPQHF
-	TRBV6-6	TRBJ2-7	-	TGTGCCAGCAGTTACTACCCAGGCTCCTACGAGCAGTACTTC	CASSYYPGSYEQYF
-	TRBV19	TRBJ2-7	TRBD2	TGTGCCAGTAGTACTTCTCAGATTGGCGGGGGAATCTACGAGCAGTACTTC	CASSTSQIGGGIYEQYF
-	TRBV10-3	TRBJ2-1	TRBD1	TGTGCCATCAGTGAGTCAGGGACAGGGGGCAAGAATGAGCAGTTCTTC	CAISESGTGGKNEQFF
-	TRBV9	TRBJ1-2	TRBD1	TGTGCCAGCAGCGTAGGAGGGGGCAATGGCTACACCTTC	CASSVGGGNGYTF
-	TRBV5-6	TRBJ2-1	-	TGTGCCAGCAGCTTAGGGTCTTACAATGAGCAGTTCTTC	CASSLGSYNEQFF
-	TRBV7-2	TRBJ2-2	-	TGTGCCAGCAGCTTAGCGGTCAGGGGAGGGGAGCTGTTTTTT	CASSLAVRGGELFF
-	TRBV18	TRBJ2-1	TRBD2	TGTGCCAGCTCACCACCAGCGGGGGCCCCAAATGAGCAGTTCTTC	CASSPPAGAPNEQFF
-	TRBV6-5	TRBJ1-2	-	TGTGCCAGCAGTCAGACGACAGCCTCCTATGGCTACACCTTC	CASSQTTASYGYTF
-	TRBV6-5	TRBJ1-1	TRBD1	TGTGCCAGCAGTTACGAAGGGACAGGGGCCACTGAAGCTTTCTTT	CASSYEGTGATEAFF
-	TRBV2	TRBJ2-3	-	TGTGCCAGCGTCCTCGGGGACTTAGGAGGGACAGATACGCAGTATTTT	CASVLGDLGGTDTQYF
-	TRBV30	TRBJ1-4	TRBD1	TGTGCCTGGAGTCCGGCAGGGGGGGAAAAACTGTTTTTT	CAWSPAGGEKLFF
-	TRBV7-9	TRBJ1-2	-	TGTGCCAGCAGCTTCAGGGCCAGGAGCTATGGCTACACCTTC	CASSFRARSYGYTF
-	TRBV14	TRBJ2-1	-	TGTGCCAGCAGCCAAGAACACAGGGACTACAATGAGCAGTTCTTC	CASSQEHRDYNEQFF
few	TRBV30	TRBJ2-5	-	TGTGCCTGGACTCCAGGGGGGTCGTACCAAGAGACCCAGTACTTC	CAWTPGGSYQETQYF
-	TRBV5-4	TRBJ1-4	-	TGTGCCAGCAGCTTGGAACCGGGGACGATTGACGCAACTAATGAAAAACTGTTTTTT	CASSLEPGTIDATNEKLFF
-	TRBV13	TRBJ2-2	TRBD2	TGTGCCAGCAGCTTAGGACTAGCGGGAGGGTCCACCGGGGAGCTGTTTTTT	CASSLGLAGGSTGELFF
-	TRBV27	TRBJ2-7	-	TGTGCCAGCAGTTCAGGAGGCTACGAGCAGTACTTC	CASSSGGYEQYF
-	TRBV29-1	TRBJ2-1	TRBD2	TGCAGCGTTTTAAGCGGGAAGGAGAATGAGCAGTTCTTC	CSVLSGKENEQFF
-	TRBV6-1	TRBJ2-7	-	TGTGCCAGCGGTCGACTAGTCCAGTCGGGCGAGCAGTACTTC	CASGRLVQSGEQYF
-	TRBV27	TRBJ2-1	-	TGTGCCAGCAGTTTAGGGCAGGGCTCCCATGAGCAGTTCTTC	CASSLGQGSHEQFF
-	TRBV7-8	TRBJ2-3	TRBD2	TGTGCCAGCGGCCACGGGAGGGGGGCAGATACGCAGTATTTT	CASGHGRGADTQYF